The present T cell receptor (beta chain) was sequenced within a study of cytomegalovirus exposure and HLA in healthy donors. Study-level background: Approximately 200 million T cells yielded under 130 million unique TCR beta sequences in earlier analysis. General study findings and limits: Association with HLA alleles at 0.05 false discovery rate was found for around 17,000 TCR beta sequences in a later analysis.

The PCR made use of 60 Vbeta and 13 Jbeta primers. Using immunoSEQ multiplex PCR, the repertoire was profiled, and TCRdb retains in-frame clones only, with some absent. The table has around 130,000 clones, around 70% seen once. J gave up 9 bases and V 5 bases, and 11 bases lay outside the gene matches. CDR3 length equals 15 residues. Germline assignment: CDR1 SGHTA and CDR2 FQGNSA. As to this clone: The antigen is undetermined.

This TCR derives from a man between 25 and 39 years old in good health and CMV-seropositive. V is TRBV7-2 and J is TRBJ2-5; 11 bases match TRBD2. The sequenced sample consisted of PBMCs. The CDR3 sequence is CASSPYLAGGGPQYF. CDR3 in DNA: TGTGCCAGCAGCCCCTATCTAGCGGGAGGTGGCCCCCAGTACTTC.